These 16 T cell receptor beta chains were all obtained from the same sample, sequenced in a study of blood T cell repertoires in COVID-19. Sequencing used immunoSEQ multiplex PCR; TCRdb keeps in-frame clones, though not all of them. The sample gives approximately 150,000 clones, under 85% of which show up once; around 1.6% is in the top ten. Sequencing was carried out using peripheral blood. These receptors all come from a human donor in a cohort sampled during active COVID-19.

This clone has only one observation. This chain connects TRBV7-3 to TRBJ2-2, with a tentative D call TRBD2 (6 bases). V lost 3 bases, J lost 5 bases, and 7 bases lay in between. Looked up from germline, CDR1 is SGHTA and CDR2 is FQGTGA. This CDR3 region has 13 residues. The CDR3 region has the DNA TGTGCCAGCAGCTTGCGGGGTACCGGGGAGCTGTTTTTT. This translates into CASSLRGTGELFF.

The chain links TRBV28 to TRBJ1-1, with a weak D call TRBD1 (5 bases). Trimming cost V 1 base and J 4 bases, with 13 bases left between them. This CDR3 has 15 residues. Germline values: CDR1 MDHEN, CDR2 SYDVKM. CDR3 nucleotide sequence: TGTGCCAGCAGTTTATCAGCCGTGGGGGGCACTGAAGCTTTCTTT. This translates into CASSLSAVGGTEAFF.

The chain has TRBV11-1 and TRBJ2-1; TRBD2 matches 8 bases. V was pared by 2 bases and J by 1 base, with 4 bases of the junction left unmatched. The germline gives CDR1 SGHAT, CDR2 FQDESV (reference sequence). The length of the CDR3 is 16 residues. This chain's CDR3 is CASSLRGGRSYNEQFF. The CDR3 DNA reads as TGTGCCAGCAGCTTACGGGGCGGGAGGTCCTACAATGAGCAGTTCTTC.

V and J are TRBV4-3 and TRBJ2-2, with TRBD2 identical over 9 bases. Germline trimming cut 3 bases from V and 0 bases from J; bases unmatched to any gene: 5. Germline values: CDR1 LGHNA, CDR2 YSLEER. This CDR3 is 17 amino acids long. CDR3: CASSQALAGANTGELFF. In DNA, the CDR3 is TGCGCCAGCAGCCAGGCCTTAGCGGGAGCGAACACCGGGGAGCTGTTTTTT.

The genes are TRBV6-5 and TRBJ1-4, with 8 bases lining up with TRBD1. CDR1 MNHEY and CDR2 SVGAGI come from the germline V gene. Germline trimming cut 7 bases from V and 5 bases from J; bases unmatched to any gene: 3. CDR3 length equals 13 residues. This CDR3 reads CASKDRANEKLFF. The CDR3 DNA is TGTGCCAGCAAGGACAGGGCCAATGAAAAACTGTTTTTT.

The chain links TRBV4-1 to TRBJ1-3, with 7 bases lining up with TRBD1. Unmatched junction bases numbered 7, after V lost 4 bases and J lost 4 bases. CDR1 and CDR2 from the germline V gene are MGHRA and YSYEKL. This CDR3 region has 15 residues. CDR3 in DNA: TGCGCCAGCAGCCCTGTACAGGGGACAGGAAACACCATATATTTT. Translated, it gives CASSPVQGTGNTIYF.

The chain carries TRBV18 and TRBJ1-2; 7 bases map to TRBD1. Germline V gives CDR1 KGHSH, CDR2 LQKENI. The CDR3 extends over 13 amino acids. V lost 6 bases, J lost 7 bases, and 8 bases stayed unmatched. CDR3 in amino acids: CASSPGTEGGYTF. In nucleotides, the CDR3 is TGTGCCAGCTCCCCCGGGACAGAGGGTGGCTACACCTTC.

The chain has TRBV3-1 (or the pseudogene TRBV3-2) and TRBJ2-3; 9 nucleotides align to TRBD1. This CDR3 spans 15 amino acids. CDR1 and CDR2 from the germline V gene are LGHDT and YNNKEL (reference sequence). V lost 5 bases and J lost 3; bases outside the gene matches: 6. CDR3 amino acids: CASSIRQGGTDTQYF. The CDR3 nucleotides read TGTGCCAGCAGCATCCGACAGGGGGGGACAGATACGCAGTATTTT.

This rearrangement joins TRBV12-3 or TRBV12-4 to TRBJ2-5; 7 nucleotides agree with TRBD2. The CDR3 extends over 13 amino acids. The V segment lost 3 bases and the J segment 4 bases; nucleotides outside the gene matches: 2. The CDR3 nucleotides read TGTGCCAGCAGTTTGGGGAGGGGAGAGACCCAGTACTTC. Translation: CASSLGRGETQYF.

This clone was seen a handful of times. The J gene is TRBJ2-3, the V gene TRBV2, with TRBD1 matching 9 bases. Germline V lookup: CDR1 SNHLY, CDR2 FYNNEI. The J segment lost 1 base and the V segment lost 5 bases, leaving 1 base of the junction unmatched. The CDR3 extends over 14 amino acids. CDR3 nucleotide sequence: TGTGCCAGCAGTCGGGACAGGGGCACAGATACGCAGTATTTT. It encodes CASSRDRGTDTQYF.

This clone showed up just once. In DNA, the CDR3 is TGTGCCAGCAGCTTAGCTGGGGGACTAGCGGAGTGGGGGGGCCAGTACTTC. Translation gives CASSLAGGLAEWGGQYF. This sequence joins TRBV7-8 and TRBJ2-5; 11 positions match TRBD2. Looked up from germline, CDR1 is SGHVS and CDR2 is FQNEAQ. Trimming removed 0 bases from V and 10 bases from J; junction bases left unmatched: 13. This CDR3 is built from 17 residues.

V is TRBV19 and J is TRBJ2-1; TRBD2 matches 10 bases. This CDR3 contains 15 residues. Germline CDR1 is LNHDA and CDR2 is SQIVND (reference sequence). The ends lost 7 bases at V and 10 bases at J; junction bases unmatched: 13. CDR3 sequence (DNA): TGTGCCAGTACAAATCCGGGACTAGCGAGACCCGAGCAGTTCTTC. Translated: CASTNPGLARPEQFF.

The chain is built from TRBV29-1 and TRBJ2-5; 11 nucleotides line up with TRBD2. The CDR3 sequence is 13 residues long. CDR1 is SQVTM, CDR2 ANQGSEA, per germline. V lost 3 bases, J lost 4 bases, and 1 base stayed unmatched. This CDR3 reads CSVDLAGGETQYF. DNA of the CDR3: TGCAGCGTTGATCTAGCGGGGGGAGAGACCCAGTACTTC. The complete variable domain, with remaining parts taken from reference TRBV29-1 and TRBJ2-5, reads SAVISQKPSRDICQRGTSLTIQCQVDSQVTMMFWYRQQPGQSLTLIATANQGSEATYESGFVIDKFPISRPNLTFSTLTVSNMSPEDSSIYLCSVDLAGGETQYFGPGTRLLVL.

The V and J genes are TRBV5-1 and TRBJ2-7, with TRBD2 matching over 10 bases. Looked up from germline, CDR1 is SGHRS and CDR2 is YFSETQ. The junction had 17 bases not matched to a gene; V was cut back by 1 base and J by 7 bases. The CDR3 runs to 18 residues. DNA of the CDR3: TGCGCCAGCAGCTTGTCTCCCCCGTGGCTAGCGGGAGTGCGGGAGCAGTACTTC. This sequence encodes CASSLSPPWLAGVREQYF. Full variable domain (remainder filled in from reference TRBV5-1 and TRBJ2-7): KAGVTQTPRYLIKTRGQQVTLSCSPISGHRSVSWYQQTPGQGLQFLFEYFSETQRNKGNFPGRFSGRQFSNSRSEMNVSTLELGDSALYLCASSLSPPWLAGVREQYFGPGTRLTVT.

The V gene is TRBV28, the J gene TRBJ2-7; 8 positions match TRBD1. This CDR3 contains 15 residues. Germline lookup yields CDR1 MDHEN and CDR2 SYDVKM. V shed 6 bases and J 0 bases; nucleotides not matched to a gene: 7. The CDR3 here is CASRTLTGVSYEQYF. CDR3 DNA: TGTGCCAGCAGGACGCTGACAGGGGTCTCCTACGAGCAGTACTTC.

To note about this clone: The same CDR3 is also encoded by other DNA sequences in this sample. The genes are TRBV13 and TRBJ2-1, with 8 bases identical to TRBD1. With 0 bases clipped from V and 4 bases from J, the junction kept 5 bases outside the gene matches. Germline lookup yields CDR1 PRHDT and CDR2 FYEKMQ (reference sequence). The CDR3 is 16 amino acids. Here the CDR3 reads CASSLGRGQGYNEQFF. CDR3 in DNA: TGTGCCAGCAGCTTAGGCCGAGGACAGGGATACAATGAGCAGTTCTTC.